The 2 T cell receptor beta chains in this list originate from one sample, sequenced in a study of T cell changes during pregnancy in multiple sclerosis. Some clones are missing from TCRdb's copy, which holds only in-frame ones; the method was immunoSEQ multiplex PCR. The table has 35,000 to 50,000 clones, approximately 91% seen once. The material sequenced was CD4+ T cells from peripheral blood mononuclear cells, taken after pregnancy. The receptors originated from a female donor in good health, enrolled as a control in a pregnancy study.

The chain uses TRBV9 and TRBJ2-1; 9 positions agree with TRBD2. Germline V lookup: CDR1 SGDLS, CDR2 YYNGEE. V lost 1 base to trimming and J lost 1 base; unmatched junction nucleotides: 6. The CDR3 has 17 amino acids. The CDR3 loop is CASSVLSSGRSYNEQFF. In nucleotides, the CDR3 is TGTGCCAGCAGCGTATTATCCAGCGGGAGGTCCTACAATGAGCAGTTCTTC.

The chain couples TRBV28 to TRBJ1-4, with 9 nucleotides matching TRBD1. CDR1 and CDR2 from the germline V gene are MDHEN and SYDVKM. The CDR3 consists of 15 residues. Trimming took 7 bases from V and 10 from J; bases not matched to a gene: 13. In DNA form, the CDR3 reads TGTGCCAGCACCCCTACCGGGACAGGGAAGGGAAAACTGTTTTTT. As protein: CASTPTGTGKGKLFF. Full variable domain (missing parts from reference TRBV28 and TRBJ1-4): DVKVTQSSRYLVKRTGEKVFLECVQDMDHENMFWYRQDPGLGLRLIYFSYDVKMKEKGDIPEGYSVSREKKERFSLILESASTNQTSMYLCASTPTGTGKGKLFFGSGTQLSVL.